Below are 8 T cell receptor beta chains sequenced from a single sample in a study of response to subunit inactivated influenza vaccine. TCRdb re-analysed the RT-PCR reads in MiXCR, keeping a single row per CDR3 protein. Seen here are around 490,000 distinct CDR3 sequences, around 8% observed once, and the top ten hold approximately 12%. Sequencing was performed on PBMCs from blood, taken 23 months after vaccination. These receptors all come from a man between 45 and 75 years old who received an inactivated influenza vaccine.

This clonotype was recorded a few times. The chain joins TRBV11-2 to TRBJ2-2; the D gene could be TRBD1 or TRBD2 (5 bases each). Germline lookup yields CDR1 SGHAT and CDR2 FQNNGV. V lost 6 bases and J lost 5, with 25 bases in between. The CDR3 covers 18 residues. The CDR3 is CASSQKGPTFQPTGELFF. The CDR3 DNA follows: TGTGCCAGCAGTCAGAAGGGACCCACGTTTCAGCCAACCGGGGAGCTGTTTTTT.

This clonotype was detected ten times or more. V gene TRBV12-3 or TRBV12-4 combines with J gene TRBJ2-4; D not resolved. Trimming left V 5 bases short and J 6 bases short, with 20 bases between. The CDR3 runs 16 residues. CDR3 nucleotides: TGTGCCAGCAGTCACTTTAAAGGGCCGAACCCAAACATTCAGTACTTC. Translating it yields CASSHFKGPNPNIQYF.

This clonotype was detected many times. The chain has TRBV4-3 and TRBJ2-7, with D unresolved. Trimming removed 3 bases at V and 4 bases at J, with 16 bases between. Germline loops: CDR1 LGHNA, CDR2 YSLEER. The CDR3 is 15 residues long. The CDR3 DNA reads as TGCGCCAGCAGCCAGAGCCACTCTCCAGGATACGAGCAGTACTTC. Protein product: CASSQSHSPGYEQYF.

The table lists this clonotype with many counts. The chain couples TRBV4-3 to TRBJ1-6; tentatively, D is TRBD1 (5 bases). The CDR3 totals 18 residues. The V end was cut by 3 bases, the J end by 5 bases, with 20 bases between. CDR1 and CDR2 from the germline V gene are LGHNA and YSLEER. The CDR3 region has the DNA TGCGCCAGCAGCCATTACTATCAGGGTTTCCGTAATAATTCACCCCTCCACTTT. This gives the protein CASSHYYQGFRNNSPLHF.

DNA for the CDR3: TGTGCCATCAGTGGGGGACAGGGGGCGCGGTATGAGCAGTTCTTC. Its protein product is CAISGGQGARYEQFF. The V call is TRBV10-3, the J call TRBJ2-1; 12 bases are shared with TRBD1. J was trimmed by 8 bases and V by 4 bases; bases with no gene match: 6. Germline V gene lookup returns CDR1 ENHRY and CDR2 SYGVKD. This CDR3 region has 15 residues.

This clonotype turned up a few times. The chain recombines TRBV3-1 with TRBJ2-1, with 7 bases aligning to TRBD1. The CDR3 has 16 residues. V shed 4 bases, J shed 0 bases, and the junction held 6 bases outside the gene matches. Germline CDR1 LGHDT, CDR2 YNNKEL (reference sequence). The DNA for the CDR3 is TGTGCCAGCAGCCTTGGGACAGCGAGCTCCTACAATGAGCAGTTCTTC. It translates to CASSLGTASSYNEQFF.

This rearrangement joins TRBV6-4 to TRBJ2-6; tentative D call: TRBD1 (5 bases). CDR1 is MRHNA, CDR2 SNTAGT, per germline. The CDR3 has 14 residues. V was trimmed by 7 bases and J by 3 bases, leaving 10 bases between them. CDR3 DNA: TGTGCCAGCACGACAGTTCATGGGGCCAACGTCCTGACTTTC. It codes for CASTTVHGANVLTF.

This clonotype was seen only a few times. V usage is TRBV5-6 and J usage is TRBJ2-1, with D unresolved. Germline V CDR1 and CDR2: SGHDT, YYEEEE. The CDR3 extends over 14 amino acids. V was cut by 2 bases and J by 6 bases, with 12 bases left in between. CDR3 residues: CASSFQFNPNEQFF. CDR3 coding DNA: TGTGCCAGCAGCTTTCAATTCAACCCCAATGAGCAGTTCTTC.